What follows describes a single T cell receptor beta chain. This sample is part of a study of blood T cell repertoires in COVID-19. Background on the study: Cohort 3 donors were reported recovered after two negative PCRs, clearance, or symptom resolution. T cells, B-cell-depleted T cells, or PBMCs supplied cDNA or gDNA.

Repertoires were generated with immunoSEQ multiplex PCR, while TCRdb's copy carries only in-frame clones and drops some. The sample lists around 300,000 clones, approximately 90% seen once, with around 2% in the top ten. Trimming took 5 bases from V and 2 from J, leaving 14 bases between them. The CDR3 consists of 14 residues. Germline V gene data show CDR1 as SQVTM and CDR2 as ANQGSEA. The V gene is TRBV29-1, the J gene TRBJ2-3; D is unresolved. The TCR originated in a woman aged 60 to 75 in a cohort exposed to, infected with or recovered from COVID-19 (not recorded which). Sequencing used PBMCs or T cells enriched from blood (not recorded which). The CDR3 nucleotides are TGCAGCGTTTGGGTTTTGGGCTACACAGATACGCAGTATTTT. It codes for CSVWVLGYTDTQYF.